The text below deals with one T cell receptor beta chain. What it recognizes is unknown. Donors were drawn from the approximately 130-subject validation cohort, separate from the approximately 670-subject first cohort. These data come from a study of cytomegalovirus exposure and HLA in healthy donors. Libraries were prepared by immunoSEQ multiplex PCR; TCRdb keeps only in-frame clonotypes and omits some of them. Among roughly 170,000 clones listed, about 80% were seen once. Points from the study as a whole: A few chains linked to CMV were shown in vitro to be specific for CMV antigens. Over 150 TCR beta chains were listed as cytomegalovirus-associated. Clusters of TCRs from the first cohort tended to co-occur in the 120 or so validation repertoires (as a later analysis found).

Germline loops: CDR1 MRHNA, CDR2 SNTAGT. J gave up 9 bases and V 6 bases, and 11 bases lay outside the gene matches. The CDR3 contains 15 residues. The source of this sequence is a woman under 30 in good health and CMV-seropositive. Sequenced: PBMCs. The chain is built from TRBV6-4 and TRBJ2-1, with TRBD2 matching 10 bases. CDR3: CASRDGTSVAGEQFF. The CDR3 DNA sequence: TGTGCCAGCAGGGACGGGACTAGCGTGGCGGGTGAGCAGTTCTTC.